The clone carrying this T cell receptor beta chain came up many times. The data derive from a study of blood T cell repertoires in COVID-19. Background on the study: The United States, Italy and Spain supplied acute and convalescent COVID-19 samples. The analysed material was cDNA or gDNA that came from T cells, B-cell-depleted T cells, or PBMCs.

Trimming took 3 bases from V and 3 from J, leaving 9 bases between them. The CDR3 has 13 amino acids. From germline, CDR1 is LNHDA and CDR2 SQIVND (reference sequence). Per the original data handling: Amplification with reference gene primers provided the estimates of nucleated cell counts. Clones were read by immunoSEQ multiplex PCR, and TCRdb kept only the in-frame ones, dropping some. D and trimming come from the DNA, and the V and J calls and clone size come from that table. The sample lists approximately 120,000 clones, over 55% occurring once. The chain employs TRBV19 and TRBJ2-7, with D perhaps matching TRBD2 (5 bases). Sample: peripheral blood. The sequence derives from a woman in her sixties or seventies with acute or convalescent COVID-19. Here the CDR3 reads CASSIGGYYEQYF. The CDR3 DNA reads as TGTGCCAGTAGTATCGGCGGGTACTACGAGCAGTACTTC.